This TCR beta chain was retrieved from a study of blood T cell repertoires in COVID-19. After removal of 4 bases from V and 2 bases from J, the junction contained 2 bases not matched to a gene. Germline V gene lookup returns CDR1 SNHLY and CDR2 FYNNEI. The CDR3 spans 13 residues. Per the original data handling: The assay estimated nucleated cells by amplifying reference gene primers. Assay used: immunoSEQ multiplex PCR; TCRdb lists only in-frame clones, some missing. The V and J calls and the clone size are those of that table, but D and trimming were determined from the DNA. Of 75,000 to 90,000 clones listed, roughly 80% are singletons.

This receptor was obtained from a human donor in a cohort sampled during active COVID-19. The sample taken for sequencing was peripheral blood. J is TRBJ2-7 and V is TRBV2; TRBD1 agrees at 7 bases. CDR3 DNA: TGTGCCAGCAGTGTAGGACAGGCCTACGAGCAGTACTTC. This codes for CASSVGQAYEQYF.